This T cell receptor beta chain was sequenced during a study of Ad26.COV2.S vaccination and SARS-CoV-2 variants. Study background: The donor belonged to the COV1001 Ad26.COV2.S trial arm. Donor got 5x10^10 or 1x10^11 viral particles of Ad26.COV2.S.

Generated by immunoSEQ multiplex PCR, the TCRdb table keeps only in-frame clones and is missing some. This table holds 300,000 to 400,000 clones, roughly 88% found once. Treatment denoted: roughly 20 received Ad26.COV2.S at low or high dose, single or two shots; about 5 received placebo; per-sample allocation not given. Sampling occurred on day 63 after the first vaccine or placebo injection. Here the sequenced sample was peripheral blood, taken in a trial of Ad26.COV2.S vaccine versus placebo. This TCR was sampled from a person aged 18-65 years who received the Ad26.COV2.S COVID-19 vaccine or a placebo.

For the CDR3, the DNA is TGTGCCACCAGCAGAGTGTTGGGGGGTTTAGAGACCCAGTACTTC. Its translation is CATSRVLGGLETQYF. This sequence joins TRBV15 and TRBJ2-5, with D possibly matching TRBD2 (6 bases). Germline CDR1 is LNHNV and CDR2 is YYDKDF (reference sequence). V gave up 1 base and J gave up 4 bases, with 13 bases separating them. The length of the CDR3 is 15 residues.